This entry lists 19 T cell receptor beta chains sequenced from one sample in a study of CD8+ T cells in alopecia areata. cDNA reverse transcribed from extracted RNA served as the sequencing template. Repertoires were generated with immunoSEQ multiplex PCR, while TCRdb's copy carries only in-frame clones and drops some. The table lists 55,000 to 75,000 clones, about 45% of them singletons. The source material was CD8+ T cells sorted from blood, sampled at week 0. These receptor sequences come from a human donor with alopecia areata.

This clone was seen a handful of times. V gene TRBV29-1 combines with J gene TRBJ2-7, with TRBD1 matching 9 bases. The CDR3 spans 14 residues. V trimming: 4 bases; J trimming: 3 bases; junction bases outside the gene matches: 7. Germline V gene data show CDR1 as SQVTM and CDR2 as ANQGSEA. The CDR3 sequence: CSVVVTGGGYEQYF. The CDR3 DNA sequence: TGCAGCGTTGTCGTTACAGGGGGCGGCTACGAGCAGTACTTC.

The V call is TRBV7-2, the J call TRBJ2-3, with 7 positions matching TRBD2. Looked up from germline, CDR1 is SGHTA and CDR2 is FQGNSA. CDR3 length equals 16 residues. The V and J ends lost 4 bases and 0 bases, in that order; junction bases with no gene match: 7. CDR3 region: CASSWLLADSTDTQYF. In DNA form, the CDR3 reads TGTGCCAGCAGCTGGCTCCTAGCGGATAGCACAGATACGCAGTATTTT.

As concerns this clone: Other DNA variants within this sample encode the same CDR3. The chain recombines TRBV29-1 with TRBJ1-2; TRBD1 matches 10 bases. Unmatched junction bases numbered 0, after V lost 4 bases and J lost 4 bases. Germline CDR1 and CDR2: SQVTM and ANQGSEA. The CDR3 covers 12 residues. CDR3 bases: TGCAGCGTTGGGACAGGGGGCTATGGCTACACCTTC. Translated: CSVGTGGYGYTF.

This clone was seen a handful of times. The chain combines TRBV9 with TRBJ2-5, with a weak D call TRBD1 (5 bases). The germline gives CDR1 SGDLS, CDR2 YYNGEE. This CDR3 region has 13 residues. V was pared by 1 base and J by 4 bases, with 8 bases between. CDR3 DNA: TGTGCCAGCAGCGTAAAGGGGATAGAGACCCAGTACTTC. Translating it yields CASSVKGIETQYF.

This chain joins TRBV29-1 and TRBJ2-1; 12 nucleotides agree with TRBD2. The length of the CDR3 is 18 residues. V lost 7 bases and J lost 5; bases outside the gene matches: 18. CDR1 and CDR2 (germline): SQVTM, ANQGSEA. CDR3 in amino acids: CSANRLAGVRSRDNEQFF. The CDR3 DNA reads as TGCAGCGCTAACAGACTAGCGGGAGTCCGTTCGCGGGACAATGAGCAGTTCTTC.

This chain links TRBV27 with TRBJ2-1, with 10 positions matching TRBD2. Germline V CDR1 and CDR2: MNHEY, SMNVEV (reference sequence). With 6 bases clipped from V and 7 bases from J, the junction kept 6 bases outside the gene matches. The CDR3 sequence is 14 residues long. CDR3 DNA sequence: TGTGCCAGCAGCCGAAGCGGGAGGGTGAATGAGCAGTTCTTC. It codes for CASSRSGRVNEQFF.

The chain employs TRBV4-1 and TRBJ2-7; D call uncertain. Germline V gene lookup returns CDR1 MGHRA and CDR2 YSYEKL. The CDR3 has 15 amino acids. V lost 0 bases to trimming and J lost 2 bases, with 11 bases between them. This CDR3 is CASSQDSREAYEQYF. The CDR3 DNA reads TGCGCCAGCAGCCAAGATAGCCGAGAAGCCTACGAGCAGTACTTC.

The chain recombines TRBV29-1 with TRBJ2-3, with TRBD2 identical over 8 bases. Germline CDR1 SQVTM, CDR2 ANQGSEA. The V gene end was trimmed by 8 bases and the J gene end by 2 bases; junction bases not matched to a gene: 9. The CDR3 is made up of 14 amino acids. This chain's CDR3 is CSFPGGGPTDTQYF. The CDR3 DNA reads as TGCAGCTTCCCGGGGGGGGGACCCACAGATACGCAGTATTTT.

This sequence joins TRBV9 and TRBJ1-2; D unclear. V was clipped by 0 bases and J by 2 bases, with 8 bases between them. This CDR3 has 14 residues. In germline, CDR1 is SGDLS, CDR2 YYNGEE. In DNA, the CDR3 is TGTGCCAGCAGCGTAGCTTGGAGCAACTATGGCTACACCTTC. Translated, it gives CASSVAWSNYGYTF.

The CDR3 DNA follows: TGTGCCACCAGCAGAGAGAGGGTCAGGGGGGACTATGGCTACACCTTC. This translates into CATSRERVRGDYGYTF. The chain combines TRBV15 with TRBJ1-2; 7 bases line up with TRBD1. Germline V gene sequence: CDR1 LNHNV, CDR2 YYDKDF (reference sequence). This CDR3 region has 16 residues. V was pared by 0 bases and J by 3 bases, with 7 bases of the junction left unmatched.

V and J are TRBV6-6 and TRBJ2-5; TRBD1 matches 8 bases. Trimming removed 5 bases from V and 3 bases from J; junction bases left unmatched: 2. CDR1 MNHNY and CDR2 SVGAGI come from the germline V gene (reference sequence). The CDR3 contains 13 residues. CDR3 region: CASSTDREETQYF. DNA of the CDR3: TGTGCCAGCAGTACGGACAGGGAAGAGACCCAGTACTTC.

The chain combines TRBV7-2 with TRBJ1-2; 7 nucleotides agree with TRBD1. This CDR3 contains 15 residues. V lost 5 bases and J lost 2; bases outside the gene matches: 8. Germline-derived CDR1 and CDR2 are SGHTA and FQGNSA. CDR3 DNA: TGTGCCAGCAGCACCCGACAGGGAAACAACTATGGCTACACCTTC. Its protein product is CASSTRQGNNYGYTF.

The rearrangement links TRBV2 to TRBJ1-2; TRBD1 might be the D (5 bases). V was clipped by 1 base and J by 0 bases, with 9 bases between them. The CDR3 runs to 15 residues. Germline CDR1 SNHLY, CDR2 FYNNEI. The chain's CDR3 is CASSEGVTANYGYTF. The CDR3, as DNA: TGTGCCAGCAGTGAAGGGGTGACAGCTAACTATGGCTACACCTTC.

The gene calls are TRBV28 and TRBJ2-7, with a possible D match to TRBD1 (6 bases). CDR3 size: 15 residues. V shed 5 bases and J shed 5 bases, with 19 bases lying between them. The V gene's germline CDR1 is MDHEN and CDR2 SYDVKM. CDR3 nucleotide sequence: TGTGCCAGCAGTGCTAACCCGGGACAAAGAAACGAGCAGTACTTC. Amino acids: CASSANPGQRNEQYF.

This sequence joins TRBV9 and TRBJ2-1; D may be TRBD2 (5 bases). V was pared by 2 bases and J by 0 bases, with 15 bases between. The CDR3 loop spans 17 amino acids. Germline CDR1 reads SGDLS; CDR2 reads YYNGEE. The DNA of the CDR3 is TGTGCCAGCAGCGTCCCCTCAACGGGATCCTCCTACAATGAGCAGTTCTTC. Its translation is CASSVPSTGSSYNEQFF.

This clone was seen a few times. A far larger clone is just one base off, so this is likely a read error. This sample includes further DNA sequences coding for the same CDR3. The chain is built from TRBV9 and TRBJ2-3; D is possibly TRBD2 (5 bases). This CDR3 has 13 residues. CDR1 is SGDLS and CDR2 is YYNGEE in the germline V gene. The germline V and J ends were trimmed by 4 bases and 9 bases, with 15 bases remaining between them. The CDR3 nucleotides are TGTGCCAGCAGCCAAGATAGTTCGGGAACGCAGTATTTT. Translated, it gives CASSQDSSGTQYF.

The DNA of the CDR3 is TGTGCCAGCAGCTCAGCCGTCGACGAGTGGACGCAGTATTTT. Protein sequence: CASSSAVDEWTQYF. The V call is TRBV5-4, the J call TRBJ2-3; no firm D call. The CDR3 consists of 14 residues. Germline V gene lookup returns CDR1 SGHNT and CDR2 YYREEE (reference sequence). The ends were cut back, 3 bases at V and 9 bases at J, with 17 bases in the middle.

This clone was observed a handful of times. The gene calls are TRBV29-1 and TRBJ2-7, with D perhaps being TRBD1 or TRBD2 (5 bases each). CDR3 length equals 13 residues. V shed 3 bases and J shed 3 bases, with 12 bases lying between them. Germline V gives CDR1 SQVTM, CDR2 ANQGSEA. In DNA, the CDR3 is TGCAGCGTTGAGTCCAGGGCGGGCTACGAGCAGTACTTC. Encoded protein: CSVESRAGYEQYF.

This clone came up a few times. The V call is TRBV7-3, the J call TRBJ2-1; the D is unclear. This CDR3 is built from 14 residues. The ends were cut back, 2 bases at V and 7 bases at J, with 12 bases in the middle. CDR1 is SGHTA, CDR2 FQGTGA, per germline. CDR3 loop: CASSLLASYNEQFF. In DNA form, the CDR3 reads TGTGCCAGCAGCTTATTGGCCTCTTATAATGAGCAGTTCTTC.